This TCR beta chain emerged from a study of cytomegalovirus exposure and HLA in healthy donors. About the study: Samples from HLA-typed donors yielded about 85 million unique TCRs in an early data release.

Both 60 Vbeta primers and 13 Jbeta primers went into the PCR. Only in-frame clones appear in the TCRdb table, and some are missing; sequencing was by immunoSEQ multiplex PCR. This sample's table reports around 150,000 clones. Notes on this clone: Antigen unknown.

Germline assignment: CDR1 LNHDA and CDR2 SQIVND (reference sequence). V lost 5 bases, J lost 0 bases, and 6 bases stayed unmatched. CDR3 size: 17 residues. Notes on the study in general: The Asian-associated ancestry cluster reportedly had fewer N-insertions than the approximately 610-donor mean in a later analysis. Cytomegalovirus status, reportedly, was diagnosed with high specificity and sensitivity by the classifier.

The TCR originated in a man aged 25 to 45 in good health and CMV-seronegative. What was sequenced was PBMCs. The chain uses TRBV19 and TRBJ2-6, with 8 bases fitting TRBD1. The CDR3 here is CASSVGQGDSGANVLTF. CDR3 DNA sequence: TGTGCCAGTAGTGTAGGACAGGGAGACTCTGGGGCCAACGTCCTGACTTTC.